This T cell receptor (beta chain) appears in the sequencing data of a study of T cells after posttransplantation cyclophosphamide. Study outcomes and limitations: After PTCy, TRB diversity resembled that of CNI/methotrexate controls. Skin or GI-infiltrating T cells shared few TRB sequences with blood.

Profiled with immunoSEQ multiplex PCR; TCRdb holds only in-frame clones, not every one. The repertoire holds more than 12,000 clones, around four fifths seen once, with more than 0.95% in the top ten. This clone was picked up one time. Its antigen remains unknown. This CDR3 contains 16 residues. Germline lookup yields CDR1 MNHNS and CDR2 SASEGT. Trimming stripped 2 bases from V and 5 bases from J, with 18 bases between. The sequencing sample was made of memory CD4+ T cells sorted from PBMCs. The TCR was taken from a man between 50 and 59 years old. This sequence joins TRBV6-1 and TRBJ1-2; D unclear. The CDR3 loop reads CASSEPNSRASYGYTF. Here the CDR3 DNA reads TGTGCCAGCAGTGAACCGAATTCGCGGGCCTCGTATGGCTACACCTTC.